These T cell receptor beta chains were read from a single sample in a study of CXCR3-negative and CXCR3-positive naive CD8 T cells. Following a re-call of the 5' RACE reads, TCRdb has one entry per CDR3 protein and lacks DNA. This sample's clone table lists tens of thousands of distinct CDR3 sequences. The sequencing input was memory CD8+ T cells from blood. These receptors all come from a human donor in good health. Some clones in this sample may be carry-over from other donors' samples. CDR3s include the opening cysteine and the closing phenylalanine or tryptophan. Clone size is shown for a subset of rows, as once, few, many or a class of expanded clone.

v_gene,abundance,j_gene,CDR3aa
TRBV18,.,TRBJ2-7,CASSPPESSAGGPFTYEQYF
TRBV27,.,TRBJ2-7,CASSLISGGMLVYYEQYF
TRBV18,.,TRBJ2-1,CASSPPAHNEQFF
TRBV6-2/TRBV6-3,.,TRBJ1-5,CASRPAGAIDNQPQHF
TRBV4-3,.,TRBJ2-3,CASSQGTGHTDTQYF
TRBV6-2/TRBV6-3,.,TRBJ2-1,CASGRQHNEQFF
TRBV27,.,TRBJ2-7,CASRATQTGGEQYF
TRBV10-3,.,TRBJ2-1,CAISESMASGDHNEQFF
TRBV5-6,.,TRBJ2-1,CASSLESGGDEQFF
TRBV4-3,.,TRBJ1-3,CASSHGTGFSGNTIYF
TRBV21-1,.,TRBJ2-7,CASSKGGGGAYEQYF
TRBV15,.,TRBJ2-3,CATSRAQGEGTDTQYF
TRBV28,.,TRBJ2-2,CASSPLQVTTGELFF
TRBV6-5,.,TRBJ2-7,CASSWGPITEQYF
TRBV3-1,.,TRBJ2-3,CASSQGLSITDTQYF
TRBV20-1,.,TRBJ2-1,CSARVPGLASNEQFF
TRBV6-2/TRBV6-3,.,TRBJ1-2,CASTTNLGQGALNYGYTF
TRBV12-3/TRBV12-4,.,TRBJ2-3,CASSSGTGADTQYF
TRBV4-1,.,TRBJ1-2,CASSQDLYVGGYTF
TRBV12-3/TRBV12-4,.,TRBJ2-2,CASSPPRDRHTGELFF
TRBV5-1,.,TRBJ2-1,CASRPGRDNEQFF
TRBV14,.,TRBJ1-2,CASSPAGTGVYGYTF
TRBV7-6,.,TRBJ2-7,CASSKWDRVRGGMYEQYF
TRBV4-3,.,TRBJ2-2,CASSQVGRVHTGELFF
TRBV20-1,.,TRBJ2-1,CSARDSSGPYNEQFF
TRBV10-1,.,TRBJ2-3,CASSDRALRSDTQYF
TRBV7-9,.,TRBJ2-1,CASSSPDGNEQFF
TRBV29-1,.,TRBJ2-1,CSGDRGNEQFF
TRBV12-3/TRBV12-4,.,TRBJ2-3,CASGDRNTGTDTQYF
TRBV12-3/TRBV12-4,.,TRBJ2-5,CASSGQGTSGEETQYF
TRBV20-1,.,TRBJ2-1,CSASSGGSSYNEQFF
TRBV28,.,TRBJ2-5,CASSSSGLEPETQYF
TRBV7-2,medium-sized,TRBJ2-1,CASSQTVEAFNEQFF
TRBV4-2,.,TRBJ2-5,CASSQDSGVGPETQYF
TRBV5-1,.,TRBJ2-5,CASSLERDKTETQYF
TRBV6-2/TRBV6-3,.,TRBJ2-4,CASSPGLAVLNRNIQYF
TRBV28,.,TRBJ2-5,CASSARTSGRQETQYF
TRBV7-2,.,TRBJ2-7,CASSPSPGQIREQYF
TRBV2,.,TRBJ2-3,CASKESLGDTQYF
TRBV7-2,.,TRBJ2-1,CASSLGLAGVNNEQFF
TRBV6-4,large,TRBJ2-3,CASSDSDTDTQYF